These 10 T cell receptor beta chains were all obtained from the same sample, sequenced in a study of cytomegalovirus exposure and HLA in healthy donors. Use of 60 Vbeta and 13 Jbeta primers characterized the PCR. Clones were read by immunoSEQ multiplex PCR, and TCRdb kept only the in-frame ones, dropping some. Of about 83,000 clones listed, over 60% are singletons. Source material: PBMCs. All receptors come from a man aged 55 to 70 in good health and CMV-seronegative.

Concerning this clone itself: A read error may account for a junction end that differs from germline. The chain combines TRBV7-9 with TRBJ2-7, with 7 bases aligning to TRBD1. CDR1 and CDR2 (germline): SEHNR, FQNEAQ (reference sequence). This CDR3 comprises 12 residues. The CDR3 is CASSQGSSGQDF. The CDR3 DNA follows: TGTGCCAGCAGCCAAGGATCTTCTGGACAGGACTTC.

This chain links TRBV9 with TRBJ1-6; maybe TRBD1 (5 bases). CDR3 length: 17 amino acids. CDR1 SGDLS and CDR2 YYNGEE come from the germline V gene. V gave up 0 bases and J gave up 6 bases, with 16 bases separating them. The DNA for the CDR3 is TGTGCCAGCAGCGTAGATAACAGGAACATGGGTAATTCACCCCTCCACTTT. This sequence encodes CASSVDNRNMGNSPLHF.

This chain uses TRBV6-5 with TRBJ1-1; tentative D call: TRBD1 (6 bases). There are 12 residues in the CDR3. Trimming removed 4 bases at V and 11 bases at J, with 14 bases between. The germline CDR1 and CDR2 sequences are MNHEY and SVGAGI. CDR3 DNA: TGTGCCAGCAGTTTACAGGGCAGAGGGGCTTTCTTT. Amino acid sequence: CASSLQGRGAFF.

This rearrangement joins TRBV7-8 to TRBJ2-7; the match to TRBD2 covers 9 bases. This CDR3 is built from 15 residues. Per germline, CDR1 SGHVS and CDR2 FQNEAQ. J lost 5 bases, V lost 7 bases, and 12 bases had no gene match. Written as DNA, the CDR3 is TGTGCCAGCAATCCTAGCGGGGTGGCGTGGAACGAGCAGTACTTC. Translating gives CASNPSGVAWNEQYF.

This chain uses TRBV4-1 with TRBJ2-5, with 8 bases that match TRBD2. Trimming at V came to 4 bases and at J to 5 bases, leaving 9 bases not matched to a gene. CDR1 and CDR2 from the germline V gene are MGHRA and YSYEKL. The CDR3 is 15 residues long. The CDR3 loop is CASSLREGKMETQYF. CDR3 nucleotide sequence: TGCGCCAGCAGCCTCCGGGAGGGGAAAATGGAGACCCAGTACTTC.

This clone was seen a single time. This chain links TRBV9 with TRBJ1-3, with D possibly being TRBD1 (5 bases). Trimming shortened V by 0 bases and J by 4 bases, and 17 bases separated the two germline ends. Germline CDR1 and CDR2: SGDLS and YYNGEE. This CDR3 has 17 amino acids. CDR3 DNA: TGTGCCAGCAGCGTAGTACCATCCCGGGGGGTCGGAAACACCATATATTTT. Translation: CASSVVPSRGVGNTIYF.

The chain combines TRBV7-3 with TRBJ2-6; 8 bases line up with TRBD1. This CDR3 is built from 17 residues. Germline CDR1 is SGHTA and CDR2 is FQGTGA. After removal of 4 bases from V and 2 bases from J, the junction contained 7 bases not matched to a gene. CDR3 bases: TGTGCCAGCAGCTCCCCGACAGGGGTGGCTGGGGCCAACGTCCTGACTTTC. Its protein is CASSSPTGVAGANVLTF.

The chain recombines TRBV4-1 with TRBJ1-2, with D perhaps matching TRBD1 (6 bases). Trimming stripped 3 bases from V and 0 bases from J, with 11 bases between. CDR1 is MGHRA, CDR2 YSYEKL, per germline. The CDR3 sequence is 15 residues long. CDR3 nucleotide sequence: TGCGCCAGCAGCCAGAACAGGGATTCTAACTATGGCTACACCTTC. As protein: CASSQNRDSNYGYTF.

The gene calls are TRBV10-3 and TRBJ1-5; D uncertain. The CDR3 sequence is 14 residues long. Trimming cost V 6 bases and J 1 base, with 10 bases left between them. Germline loops: CDR1 ENHRY, CDR2 SYGVKD. Here the CDR3 reads CAISPSVSNQPQHF. DNA for the CDR3: TGTGCCATCAGCCCCTCAGTAAGCAATCAGCCCCAGCATTTT.

This clone was detected only once. This chain connects TRBV19 to TRBJ2-1, with D possibly matching TRBD1 (6 bases). CDR3 length: 15 residues. Germline V gene sequence: CDR1 LNHDA, CDR2 SQIVND (reference sequence). V was pared by 0 bases and J by 6 bases, with 12 bases between. CDR3 loop: CASSIDGTWANEQFF. CDR3 nucleotides: TGTGCCAGTAGTATAGACGGGACATGGGCCAATGAGCAGTTCTTC.